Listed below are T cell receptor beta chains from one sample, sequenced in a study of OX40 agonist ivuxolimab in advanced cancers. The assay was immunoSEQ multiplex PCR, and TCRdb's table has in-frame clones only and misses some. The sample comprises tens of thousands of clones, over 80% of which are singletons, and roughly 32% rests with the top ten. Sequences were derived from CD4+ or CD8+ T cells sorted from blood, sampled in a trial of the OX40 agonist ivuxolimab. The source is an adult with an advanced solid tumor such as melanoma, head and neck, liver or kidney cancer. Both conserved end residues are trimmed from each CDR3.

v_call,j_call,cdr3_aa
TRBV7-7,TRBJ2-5,ASSLSQGDETQY
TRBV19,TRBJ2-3,ASSIWGDTQY
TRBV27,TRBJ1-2,ASSPSTGERVYGYT
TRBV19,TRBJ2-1,ASSTTSGPYNEQF
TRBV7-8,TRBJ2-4,ASSVGLQRGVLAKNIQY
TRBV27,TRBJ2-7,ASSNIAGGSDEQY
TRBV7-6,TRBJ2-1,ASSLGGQGDEQF
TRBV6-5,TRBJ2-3,ASSYPLAGGPNTQY
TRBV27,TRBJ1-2,ASSFQTGMDGYT
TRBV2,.,ASRSFDLGYEQY
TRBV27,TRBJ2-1,ASSTPYTVPDEQF
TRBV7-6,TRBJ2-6,ASSLSGTSGGANVLT
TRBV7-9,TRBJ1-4,ASSLSIGADEKLF
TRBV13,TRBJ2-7,ASSSPGTGIAYEQY
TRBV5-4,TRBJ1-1,ASRTDAGLGAF
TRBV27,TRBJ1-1,ASSLTVNTEAF
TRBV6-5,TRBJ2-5,ASSLSGESETQY
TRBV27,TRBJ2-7,ASRYGAEQY
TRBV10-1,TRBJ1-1,ASSFSGGSEAF
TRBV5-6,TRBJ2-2,ASSLLANPGELF
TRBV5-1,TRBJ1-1,ASSWTGGTAEAF
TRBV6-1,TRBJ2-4,ASGTEVLAKNIQY
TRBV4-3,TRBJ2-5,ASSQDWAGRGQETQY
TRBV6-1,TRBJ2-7,ASSETLDSVSYEQY
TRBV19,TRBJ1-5,ASMGETGGSNQPQH
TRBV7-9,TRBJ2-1,ASSKDWGEQF
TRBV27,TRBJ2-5,ASSPLYTGRKETQY
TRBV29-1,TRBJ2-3,SVEDPGQTQRPTDTQY
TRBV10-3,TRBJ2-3,AISESGTRNGTDTQY
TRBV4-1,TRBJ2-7,ASSQALPYEQY
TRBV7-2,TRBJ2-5,ASSPPRAQETQY
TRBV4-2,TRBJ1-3,ASSQSTRSGNTIY
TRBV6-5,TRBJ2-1,ASSYSGEGGNEQF
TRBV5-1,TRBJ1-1,ASSLTPSGDTEAF
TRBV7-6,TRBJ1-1,ASSSRGPTEAF
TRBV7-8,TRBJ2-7,ASSPRTSGPSSYEQY